This T cell receptor beta chain emerged from a study of beta chain features in type 1 diabetes. Findings of the study overall: All four CD4+ subsets from Type 1 diabetes patients carried moderately but significantly shorter TCRB CDR3s.

Notes on this clone: Its antigen is unknown.

Sequenced material consisted of expressed TCRB transcripts (all of the isolated RNA was reverse transcribed). Here immunoSEQ multiplex PCR was the method, and the copy in TCRdb shows in-frame clones only, minus some. The profile covers approximately 44,000 clones, with approximately 70% appearing a single time and about 2.1% taken by the ten largest. Germline CDR1 is KGHSH and CDR2 is LQKENI. This CDR3 has 15 amino acids. The chain joins TRBV18 to TRBJ2-5; TRBD2 matches 9 bases. The DNA matches TRBJ2-7 better at its end, which makes the J call doubtful. The sequencing sample was made of Tregs from blood. The TCR comes from a woman under 30 with type 1 diabetes. CDR3 residues: CASSPPGGRAVEQYF. DNA of the CDR3: TGTGCCAGCTCACCACCGGGCGGGAGGGCCGTCGAGCAGTACTTC.